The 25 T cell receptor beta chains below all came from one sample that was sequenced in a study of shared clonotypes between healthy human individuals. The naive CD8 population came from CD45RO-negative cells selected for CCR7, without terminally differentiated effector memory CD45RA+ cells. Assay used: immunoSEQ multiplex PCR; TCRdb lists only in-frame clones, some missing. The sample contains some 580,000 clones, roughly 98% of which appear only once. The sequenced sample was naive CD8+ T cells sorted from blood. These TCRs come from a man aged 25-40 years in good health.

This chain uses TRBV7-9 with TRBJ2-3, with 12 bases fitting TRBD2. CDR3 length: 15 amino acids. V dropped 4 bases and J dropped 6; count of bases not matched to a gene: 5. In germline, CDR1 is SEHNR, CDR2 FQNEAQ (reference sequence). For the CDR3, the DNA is TGTGCCAGCAGCTCGCTAGCGGGAGGGCCGGATACGCAGTATTTT. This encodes CASSSLAGGPDTQYF.

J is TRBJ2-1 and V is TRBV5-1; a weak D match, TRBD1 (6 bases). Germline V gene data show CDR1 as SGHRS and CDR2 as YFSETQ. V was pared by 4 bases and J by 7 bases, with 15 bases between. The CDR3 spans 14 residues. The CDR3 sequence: CASSPWDILNEQFF. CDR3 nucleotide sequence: TGCGCCAGCAGCCCTTGGGACATTTTGAATGAGCAGTTCTTC.

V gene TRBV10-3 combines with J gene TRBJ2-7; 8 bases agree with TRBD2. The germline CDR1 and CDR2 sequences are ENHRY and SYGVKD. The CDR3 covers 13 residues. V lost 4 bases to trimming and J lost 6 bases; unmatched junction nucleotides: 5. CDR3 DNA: TGTGCCATCAGTGGGCGGGAGGTTGGCGAGCAGTACTTC. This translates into CAISGREVGEQYF.

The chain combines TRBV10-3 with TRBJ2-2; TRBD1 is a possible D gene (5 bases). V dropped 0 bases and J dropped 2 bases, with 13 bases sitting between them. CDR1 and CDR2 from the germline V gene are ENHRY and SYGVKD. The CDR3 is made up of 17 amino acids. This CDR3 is CAISESIPGYNTGELFF. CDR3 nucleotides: TGTGCCATCAGTGAGTCGATCCCAGGGTACAACACCGGGGAGCTGTTTTTT.

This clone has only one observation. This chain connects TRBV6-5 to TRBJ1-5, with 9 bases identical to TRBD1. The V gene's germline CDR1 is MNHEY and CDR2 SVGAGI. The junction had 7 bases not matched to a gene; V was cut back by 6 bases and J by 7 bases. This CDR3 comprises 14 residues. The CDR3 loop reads CASSPGTGKQPQHF. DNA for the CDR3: TGTGCCAGCAGCCCCGGGACAGGGAAACAGCCCCAGCATTTT.

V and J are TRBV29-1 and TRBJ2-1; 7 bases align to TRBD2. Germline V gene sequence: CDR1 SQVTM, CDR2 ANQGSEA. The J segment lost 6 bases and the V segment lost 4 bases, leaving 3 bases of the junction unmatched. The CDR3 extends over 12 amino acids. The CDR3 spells CSVGTSGNEQFF. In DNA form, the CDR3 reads TGCAGCGTTGGGACTAGTGGCAATGAGCAGTTCTTC.

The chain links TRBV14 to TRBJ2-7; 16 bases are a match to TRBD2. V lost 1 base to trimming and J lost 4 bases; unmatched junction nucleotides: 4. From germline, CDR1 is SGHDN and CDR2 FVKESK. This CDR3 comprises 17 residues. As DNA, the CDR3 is TGTGCCAGCAGCCAAGTGGGGACTAGCGGGAGGGTGTACGAGCAGTACTTC. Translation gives CASSQVGTSGRVYEQYF.

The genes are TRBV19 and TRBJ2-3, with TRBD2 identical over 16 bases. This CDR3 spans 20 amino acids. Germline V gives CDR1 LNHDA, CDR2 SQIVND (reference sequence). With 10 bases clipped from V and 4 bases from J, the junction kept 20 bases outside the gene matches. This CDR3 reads CATRRRGLAGGPEFADTQYF. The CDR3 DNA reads TGTGCCACCCGCCGGCGGGGACTAGCGGGAGGGCCTGAGTTTGCAGATACGCAGTATTTT. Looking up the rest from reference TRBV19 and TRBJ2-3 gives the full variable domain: DGGITQSPKYLFRKEGQNVTLSCEQNLNHDAMYWYRQDPGQGLRLIYYSQIVNDFQKGDIAEGYSVSREKKESFPLTVTSAQKNPTAFYLCATRRRGLAGGPEFADTQYFGPGTRLTVL.

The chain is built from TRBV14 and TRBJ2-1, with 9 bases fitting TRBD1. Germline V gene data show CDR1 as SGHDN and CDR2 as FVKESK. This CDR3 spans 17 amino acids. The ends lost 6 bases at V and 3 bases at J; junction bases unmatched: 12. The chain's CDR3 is CASSLATGQGLYNEQFF. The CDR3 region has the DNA TGTGCCAGCAGTTTAGCCACGGGACAGGGACTCTACAATGAGCAGTTCTTC.

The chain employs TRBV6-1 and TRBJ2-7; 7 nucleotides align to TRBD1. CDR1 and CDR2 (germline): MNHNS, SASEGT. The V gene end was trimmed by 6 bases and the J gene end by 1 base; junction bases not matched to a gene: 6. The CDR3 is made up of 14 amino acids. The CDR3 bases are TGTGCCAGCAGCCATGGACAGGAGTCCTACGAGCAGTACTTC. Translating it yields CASSHGQESYEQYF.

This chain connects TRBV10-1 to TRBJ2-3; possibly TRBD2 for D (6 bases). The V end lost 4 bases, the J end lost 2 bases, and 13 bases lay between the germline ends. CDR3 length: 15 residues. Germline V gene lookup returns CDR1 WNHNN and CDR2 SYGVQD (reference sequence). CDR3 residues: CASSGSGFITDTQYF. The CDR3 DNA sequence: TGCGCCAGCAGTGGGAGCGGGTTTATCACAGATACGCAGTATTTT.

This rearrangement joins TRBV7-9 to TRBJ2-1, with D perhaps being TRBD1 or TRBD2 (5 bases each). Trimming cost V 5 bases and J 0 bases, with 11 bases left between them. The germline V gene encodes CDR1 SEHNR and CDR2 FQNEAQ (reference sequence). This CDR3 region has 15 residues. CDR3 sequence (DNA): TGTGCCAGCAGCCCCGGGACCATCTCCTACAATGAGCAGTTCTTC. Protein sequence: CASSPGTISYNEQFF.

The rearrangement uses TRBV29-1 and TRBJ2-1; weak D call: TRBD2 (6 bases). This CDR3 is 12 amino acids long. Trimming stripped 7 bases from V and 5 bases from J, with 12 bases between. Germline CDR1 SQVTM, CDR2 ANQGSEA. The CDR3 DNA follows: TGCAGCGGGACTAAGGACAACAATGAGCAGTTCTTC. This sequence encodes CSGTKDNNEQFF.

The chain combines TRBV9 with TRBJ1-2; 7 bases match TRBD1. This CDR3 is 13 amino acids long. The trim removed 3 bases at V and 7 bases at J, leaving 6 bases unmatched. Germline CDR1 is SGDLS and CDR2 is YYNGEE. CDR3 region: CASSGDREGGYTF. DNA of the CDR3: TGTGCCAGCAGCGGCGACAGGGAGGGTGGCTACACCTTC. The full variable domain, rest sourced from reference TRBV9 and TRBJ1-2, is DSGVTQTPKHLITATGQRVTLRCSPRSGDLSVYWYQQSLDQGLQFLIQYYNGEERAKGNILERFSAQQFPDLHSELNLSSLELGDSALYFCASSGDREGGYTFGSGTRLTVV.

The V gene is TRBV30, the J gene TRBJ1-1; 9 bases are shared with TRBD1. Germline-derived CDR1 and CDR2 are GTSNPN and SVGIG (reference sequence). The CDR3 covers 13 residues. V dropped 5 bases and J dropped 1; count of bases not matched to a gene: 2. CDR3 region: CAWRQGGNTEAFF. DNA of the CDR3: TGTGCCTGGCGACAGGGGGGGAACACTGAAGCTTTCTTT.

The CDR3 region is CASSQEGDRNNEQFF. Here the CDR3 DNA reads TGTGCCAGCAGCCAAGAAGGGGACAGGAACAATGAGCAGTTCTTC. The V and J genes are TRBV14 and TRBJ2-1, with 8 bases identical to TRBD1. This CDR3 is 15 amino acids long. Germline V CDR1 and CDR2: SGHDN, FVKESK. Trimming removed 0 bases from V and 5 bases from J; junction bases left unmatched: 3.

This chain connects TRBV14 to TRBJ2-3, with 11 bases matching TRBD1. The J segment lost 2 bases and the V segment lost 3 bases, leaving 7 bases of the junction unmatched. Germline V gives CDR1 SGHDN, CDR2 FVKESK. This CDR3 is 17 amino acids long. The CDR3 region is CASSQDRGRSATDTQYF. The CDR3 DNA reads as TGTGCCAGCAGCCAGGACAGGGGGCGAAGTGCCACAGATACGCAGTATTTT.

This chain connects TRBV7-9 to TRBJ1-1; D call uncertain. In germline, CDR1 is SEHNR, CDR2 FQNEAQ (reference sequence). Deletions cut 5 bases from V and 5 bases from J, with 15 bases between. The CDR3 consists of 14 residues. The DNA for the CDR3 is TGTGCCAGCAGCCTCGGGCGCGGCCTAACTGAAGCTTTCTTT. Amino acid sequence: CASSLGRGLTEAFF.

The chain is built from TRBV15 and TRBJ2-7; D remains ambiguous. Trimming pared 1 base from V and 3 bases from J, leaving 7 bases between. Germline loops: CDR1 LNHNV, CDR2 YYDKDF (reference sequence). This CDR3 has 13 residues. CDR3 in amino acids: CATSRVVSYEQYF. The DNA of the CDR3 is TGTGCCACCAGCAGAGTTGTGAGCTACGAGCAGTACTTC.

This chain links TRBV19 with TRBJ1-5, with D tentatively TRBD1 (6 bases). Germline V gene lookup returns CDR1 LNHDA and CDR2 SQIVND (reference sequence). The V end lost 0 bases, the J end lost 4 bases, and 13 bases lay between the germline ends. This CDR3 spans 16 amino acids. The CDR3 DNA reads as TGTGCCAGTAGTATAGAGACCGGACAGAGGAATCAGCCCCAGCATTTT. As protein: CASSIETGQRNQPQHF.

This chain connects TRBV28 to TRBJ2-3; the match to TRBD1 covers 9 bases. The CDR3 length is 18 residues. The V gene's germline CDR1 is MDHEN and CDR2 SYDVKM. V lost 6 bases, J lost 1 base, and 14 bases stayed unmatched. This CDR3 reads CASSSGTGRIGGTDTQYF. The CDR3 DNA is TGTGCCAGCAGCTCCGGGACAGGGAGAATAGGGGGCACAGATACGCAGTATTTT.

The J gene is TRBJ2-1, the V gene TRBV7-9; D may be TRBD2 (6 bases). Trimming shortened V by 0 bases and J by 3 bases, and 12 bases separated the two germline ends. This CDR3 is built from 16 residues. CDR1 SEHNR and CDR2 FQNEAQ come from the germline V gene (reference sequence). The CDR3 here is CASSLASGGNYNEQFF. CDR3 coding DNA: TGTGCCAGCAGCTTAGCTAGCGGAGGCAACTACAATGAGCAGTTCTTC.

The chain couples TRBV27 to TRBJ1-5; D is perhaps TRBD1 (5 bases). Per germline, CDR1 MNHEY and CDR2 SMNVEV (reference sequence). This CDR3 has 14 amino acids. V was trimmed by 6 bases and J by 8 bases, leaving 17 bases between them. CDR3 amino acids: CASSREGTSEPQHF. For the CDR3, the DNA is TGTGCCAGCAGCAGGGAGGGAACTAGTGAGCCCCAGCATTTT.

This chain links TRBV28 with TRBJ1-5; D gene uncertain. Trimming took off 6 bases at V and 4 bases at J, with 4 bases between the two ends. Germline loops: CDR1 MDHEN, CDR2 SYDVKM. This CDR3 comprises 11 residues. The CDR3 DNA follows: TGTGCCAGCAGACCTAATCAGCCCCAGCATTTT. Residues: CASRPNQPQHF.

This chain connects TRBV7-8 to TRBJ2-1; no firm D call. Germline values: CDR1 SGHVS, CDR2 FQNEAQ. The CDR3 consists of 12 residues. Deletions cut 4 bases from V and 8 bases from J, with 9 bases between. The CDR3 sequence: CASSSDGDEQFF. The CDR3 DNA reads TGTGCCAGCAGCTCAGATGGGGATGAGCAGTTCTTC.